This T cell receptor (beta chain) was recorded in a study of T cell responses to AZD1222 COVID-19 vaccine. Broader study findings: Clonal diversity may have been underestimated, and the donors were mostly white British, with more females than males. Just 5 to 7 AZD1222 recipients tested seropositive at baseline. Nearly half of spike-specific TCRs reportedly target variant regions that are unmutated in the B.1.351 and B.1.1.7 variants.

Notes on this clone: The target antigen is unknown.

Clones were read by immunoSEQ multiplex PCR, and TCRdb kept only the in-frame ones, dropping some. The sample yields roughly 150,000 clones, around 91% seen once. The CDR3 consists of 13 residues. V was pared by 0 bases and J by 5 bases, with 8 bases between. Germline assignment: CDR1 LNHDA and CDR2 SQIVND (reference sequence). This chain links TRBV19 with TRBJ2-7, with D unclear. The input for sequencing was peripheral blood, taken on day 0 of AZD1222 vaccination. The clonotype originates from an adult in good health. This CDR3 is CASSIDQSHEQYV. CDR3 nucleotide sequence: TGTGCCAGTAGTATAGATCAGTCCCACGAGCAGTACGTC.